This is a list of T cell receptor beta chains from one sample in a study of lymphopenia after photon versus proton radiotherapy. The repertoire was sequenced with immunoSEQ multiplex PCR; TCRdb's copy has only in-frame clones and lacks some. This table has over 20,000 clones, 75% to 90% appearing once. This sample comprised peripheral blood, obtained from a patient treated with photon-based radiotherapy. The source is a woman between 50 and 59 years old with pancreatic cancer. Each CDR3 is given with its conserved first and last residue. Fields, in order: clone size, J gene, D gene, V gene, CDR3 DNA, CDR3 protein. A D gene is named only where the DNA matches it firmly. Expanded clones are given a class, and other clones once, few, many or no size at all.

once | TRBJ2-3 | NA | TRBV29-1 | TGCAGCGGAAAGCTCGGACCTCTCACAGATACGCAGTATTTT | CSGKLGPLTDTQYF
NA | TRBJ1-1 | NA | TRBV30 | TGTGCCTGGAGTGCAGGACGGAGGAACACTGAAGCTTTCTTT | CAWSAGRRNTEAFF
NA | TRBJ2-3 | NA | TRBV4-2 | TGTGCCAGCAGCCAACGCGCAGGGGCGCTCACAGATACGCAGTATTTT | CASSQRAGALTDTQYF
NA | TRBJ1-2 | TRBD1 | TRBV27 | TGTGCCAGCAGACCCAACCCCGGGACAGGAGTGTATGGCTACACCTTC | CASRPNPGTGVYGYTF
NA | TRBJ1-5 | TRBD1 | TRBV19 | TGTGCCAGTAGTATAGAGGGACAGGGAAGAGTAAAGGGTCAGCCCCAGCATTTT | CASSIEGQGRVKGQPQHF
once | TRBJ2-1 | NA | TRBV4-3 | TGCGCCAGCAGCCAAGTCACGGGTGAGCAGTTCTTC | CASSQVTGEQFF
NA | TRBJ2-1 | NA | TRBV14 | TGTGCCAGCAGCCAAGATTCTGGAGGGGTGGGGATTAATGAGCAGTTCTTC | CASSQDSGGVGINEQFF
few | TRBJ2-7 | NA | TRBV11-2 | TGTGCCAGCAGCTCGGAGGGGGGACAGCCTTACGAGCAGTACTTC | CASSSEGGQPYEQYF
NA | TRBJ1-1 | NA | TRBV28 | TGTGCCAGCAGTTTACTAGATACCATGAACACTGAAGCTTTCTTT | CASSLLDTMNTEAFF
NA | TRBJ1-3 | NA | TRBV5-6 | TGTGCCAGCAGCTCGGAAGTCTTCTCCAGAAACACCATATATTTT | CASSSEVFSRNTIYF
NA | TRBJ2-1 | TRBD2 | TRBV15 | TGTGCCACCAGCAGAGAGAAAGCGGGGAGCTCCTACAATGAGCAGTTCTTC | CATSREKAGSSYNEQFF
NA | TRBJ1-3 | NA | TRBV30 | TGTGCCCACCGACGGGTGGACCACGGCTCTGGAAACACCATATATTTT | CAHRRVDHGSGNTIYF
once | TRBJ2-5 | NA | TRBV7-9 | TGTGCCAGCAGCTTAGCGGGAGGAGCCCAAGAGACCCAGTACTTC | CASSLAGGAQETQYF
NA | TRBJ2-5 | TRBD2 | TRBV9 | TGTGCCAGCAGCCTCGGGACTAGCGGGGGGAGAGAGACCCAGTACTTC | CASSLGTSGGRETQYF
NA | TRBJ2-1 | NA | TRBV7-3 | TGTGCCAGCAGCTTGGGGCCGAGCTCCTACAATGAGCAGTTCTTC | CASSLGPSSYNEQFF
NA | TRBJ2-6 | NA | TRBV14 | TGTGCCAGCAGCCAAGAGGGAGGCTACGACATTTTCGCGATTGAGTCCGGGGCCAACGTCCTGACTTTC | CASSQEGGYDIFAIESGANVLTF
NA | TRBJ2-1 | TRBD2 | TRBV30 | TGTGCCGCCTCCGGGACTAGCGGGAGCGGGAATGAGCAGTTCTTC | CAASGTSGSGNEQFF
NA | TRBJ2-3 | NA | TRBV4-1 | TGCGCCAGCAGCCAAGATTTTGGCGGTTACACAGATACGCAGTATTTT | CASSQDFGGYTDTQYF
NA | TRBJ2-3 | NA | TRBV20-1 | TGCAGTTTAAGACCAACAGATACGCAGTATTTT | CSLRPTDTQYF
NA | TRBJ1-2 | TRBD1 | TRBV9 | TGTGCCAGCAGCGTAGAGGGGACAGAGAACTATGGCTACACCTTC | CASSVEGTENYGYTF
NA | TRBJ2-1 | NA | TRBV9 | TGTGCCAGCAGCCCCAGGACAGAAGCTTCCGAGCAGTTCTTC | CASSPRTEASEQFF
NA | TRBJ2-3 | NA | TRBV30 | TGTGCCTGGAGGGGGCAGGGTATCGGCACAGATACGCAGTATTTT | CAWRGQGIGTDTQYF
few | TRBJ1-5 | NA | TRBV7-2 | TGTGCCAGCAGCCCCCTGGGGCGTCAGCCCCAGCATTTT | CASSPLGRQPQHF
NA | TRBJ2-1 | TRBD2 | TRBV19 | TGTGCCAGTAGTCTCGGGAGGAATGAGCAGTTCTTC | CASSLGRNEQFF